This T cell receptor (beta chain) appears in the sequencing data of a study of T cell repertoires in cytomegalovirus infection. For the study at large: Public signatures in TCR beta pointed to CMV infection and matching HLA type. Study results and limitations: Pooled public TCR beta family frequency picked out CMV carriers with the relevant HLA. Within the response measured ex vivo, HLA-C-restricted CMV-specific TCR beta clonotypes were dominant.

TCRdb reprocessed the reads with MiXCR, giving one entry per CDR3 protein. The data show 650,000 to 850,000 distinct CDR3 sequences, about 27% seen once. This clonotype has only a few counts. Its specificity is not known. Germline assignment: CDR1 SNHLY and CDR2 FYNNEI. Trimming removed 11 bases at V and 4 bases at J, with 11 bases between. The CDR3 extends over 11 amino acids. V and J are TRBV2 and TRBJ2-5; a weak D match, TRBD1 (7 bases). The sample was cultured CD8+ T cells from PBMCs, taken from culture after CMV antigen stimulation. This TCR was recovered from a human donor in good health (CMV status not recorded). Some clones in this sample may be carry-over from other donors' samples. For the CDR3, the DNA is TGTGCCGTCCAGGGGGGAGAGACCCAGTACTTC. Protein sequence: CAVQGGETQYF.